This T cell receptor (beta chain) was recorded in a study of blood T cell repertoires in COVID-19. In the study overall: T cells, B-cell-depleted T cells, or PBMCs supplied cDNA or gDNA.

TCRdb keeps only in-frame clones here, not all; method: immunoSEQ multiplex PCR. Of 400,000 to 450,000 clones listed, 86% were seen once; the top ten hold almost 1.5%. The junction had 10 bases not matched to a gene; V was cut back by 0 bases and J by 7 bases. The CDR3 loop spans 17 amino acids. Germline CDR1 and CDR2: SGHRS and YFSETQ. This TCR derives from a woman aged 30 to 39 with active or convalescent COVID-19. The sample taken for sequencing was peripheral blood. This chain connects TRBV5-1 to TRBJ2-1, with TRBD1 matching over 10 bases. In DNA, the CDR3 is TGCGCCAGCAGCTTGGGTTCTAGATGGGACAGGGGAAATGAGCAGTTCTTC. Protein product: CASSLGSRWDRGNEQFF.